This T cell receptor beta chain was found in a study of PD-L1 blockade in urothelial cancer. Study-wide background: The median number of T cells present in blood samples was approximately 140,000.

The time point denotes: peripheral blood 6 weeks after treatment start. Patients suffered from locally advanced or metastatic urothelial carcinoma. Individual patients had between 1 and 8 samples, taken pretreatment and on-treatment. With V trimmed by 5 bases and J by 7 bases, 11 bases remained unmatched. The CDR3 contains 16 residues. CDR1 is MGHRA, CDR2 YSYEKL, per germline. Measured with immunoSEQ multiplex PCR; TCRdb has only the in-frame clones, and not every one. Counted here are roughly 40,000 clones, around 90% occurring once; the ten biggest clones make up 5.5% to 8%. The sample in question was PBMCs, obtained around atezolizumab (anti-PD-L1) treatment. The chain is built from TRBV4-1 and TRBJ2-2; 9 bases fit TRBD1. This sequence originates from a man in his sixties or seventies with urothelial cancer. CDR3 in amino acids: CASSSQRDRVIGELFF. CDR3 coding DNA: TGCGCCAGCAGCTCCCAGCGGGACAGGGTTATCGGGGAGCTGTTTTTT.